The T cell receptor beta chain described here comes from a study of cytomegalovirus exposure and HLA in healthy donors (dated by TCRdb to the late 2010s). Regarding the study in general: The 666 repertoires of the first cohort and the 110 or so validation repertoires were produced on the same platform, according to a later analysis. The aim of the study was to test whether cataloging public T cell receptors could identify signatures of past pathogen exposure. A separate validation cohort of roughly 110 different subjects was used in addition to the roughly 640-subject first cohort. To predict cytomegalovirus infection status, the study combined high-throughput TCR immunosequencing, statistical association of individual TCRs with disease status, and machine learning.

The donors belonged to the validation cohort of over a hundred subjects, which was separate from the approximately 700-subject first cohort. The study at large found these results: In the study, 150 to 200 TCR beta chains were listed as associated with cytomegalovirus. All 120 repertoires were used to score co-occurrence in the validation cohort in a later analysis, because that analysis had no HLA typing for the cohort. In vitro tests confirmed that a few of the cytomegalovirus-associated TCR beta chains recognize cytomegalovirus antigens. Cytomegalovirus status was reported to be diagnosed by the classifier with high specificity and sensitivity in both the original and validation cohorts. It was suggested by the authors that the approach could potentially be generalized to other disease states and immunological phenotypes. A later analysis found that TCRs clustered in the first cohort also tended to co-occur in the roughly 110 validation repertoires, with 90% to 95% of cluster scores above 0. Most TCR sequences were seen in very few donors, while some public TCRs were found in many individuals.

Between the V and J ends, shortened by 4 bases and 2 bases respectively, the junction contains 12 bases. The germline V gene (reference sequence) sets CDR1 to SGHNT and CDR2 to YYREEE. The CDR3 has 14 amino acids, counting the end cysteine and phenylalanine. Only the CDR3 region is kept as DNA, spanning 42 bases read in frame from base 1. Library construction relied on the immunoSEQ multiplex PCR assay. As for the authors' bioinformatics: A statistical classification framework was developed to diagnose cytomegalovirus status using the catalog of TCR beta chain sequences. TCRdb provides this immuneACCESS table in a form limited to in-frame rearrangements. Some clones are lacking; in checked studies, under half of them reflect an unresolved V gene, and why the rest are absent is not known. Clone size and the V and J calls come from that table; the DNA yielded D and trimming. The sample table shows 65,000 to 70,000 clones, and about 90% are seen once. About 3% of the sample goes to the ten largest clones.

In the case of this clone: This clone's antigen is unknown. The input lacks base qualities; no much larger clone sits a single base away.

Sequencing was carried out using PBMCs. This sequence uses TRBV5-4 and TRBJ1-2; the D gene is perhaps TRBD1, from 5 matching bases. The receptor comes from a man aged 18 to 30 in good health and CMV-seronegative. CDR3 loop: CASSRGLGNYGYTF. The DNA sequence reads TGTGCCAGCAGCAGGGGACTGGGCAACTATGGCTACACCTTC.